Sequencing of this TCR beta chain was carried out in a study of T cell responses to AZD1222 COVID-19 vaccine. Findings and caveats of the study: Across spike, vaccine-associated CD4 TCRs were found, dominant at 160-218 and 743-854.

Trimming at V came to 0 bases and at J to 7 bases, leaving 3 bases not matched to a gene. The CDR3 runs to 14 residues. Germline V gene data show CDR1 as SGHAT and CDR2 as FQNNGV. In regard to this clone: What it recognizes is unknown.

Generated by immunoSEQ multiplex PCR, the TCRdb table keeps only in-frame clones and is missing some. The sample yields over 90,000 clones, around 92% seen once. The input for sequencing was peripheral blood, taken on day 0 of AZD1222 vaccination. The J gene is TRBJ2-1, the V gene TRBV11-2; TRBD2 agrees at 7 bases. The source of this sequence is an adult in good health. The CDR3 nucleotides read TGTGCCAGCAGCTTAGAATGGGGGGGGAATGAGCAGTTCTTC. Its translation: CASSLEWGGNEQFF.